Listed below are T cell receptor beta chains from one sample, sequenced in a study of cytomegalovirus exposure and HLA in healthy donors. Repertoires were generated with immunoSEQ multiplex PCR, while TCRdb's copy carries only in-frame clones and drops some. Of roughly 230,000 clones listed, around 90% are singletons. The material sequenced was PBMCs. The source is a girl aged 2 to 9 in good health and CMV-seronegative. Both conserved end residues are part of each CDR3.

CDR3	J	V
CASSLRALSYEQYF	TRBJ2-7	TRBV7-6
CASSYKGTGYGYTF	TRBJ1-2	TRBV6-5
CASSLYGAGGDYEQYF	TRBJ2-7	TRBV27
CASSRTGETNEKLFF	TRBJ1-4	TRBV19
CASSPPGGDATGKLFF	TRBJ1-4	TRBV13
CASSDLSGRGYNEQFF	TRBJ2-1	TRBV6-1
CASSSFSGTAANEQFF	TRBJ2-1	TRBV6-6
CATSRRRNTEAFF	TRBJ1-1	TRBV15
CASSEKGQGSSPLHF	TRBJ1-6	TRBV2
CASSLGSGSRSDTQYF	TRBJ2-3	TRBV5-1
CASSLGGSEQYF	TRBJ2-7	TRBV5-1
CASSYTNTGSRGYTF	TRBJ1-2	TRBV6-5
CRADTQYF	TRBJ2-3	TRBV29-1
CASSRGRNQPQHF	TRBJ1-5	TRBV6-5
CASSESLGGSTDTQYF	TRBJ2-3	TRBV10-1
CASSHLAGLYNEQFF	TRBJ2-1	TRBV27
CASSLGRMSGTQYF	TRBJ2-3	TRBV7-2
CAWSPDSDPLWGYTF	TRBJ1-2	TRBV30
CASSETGPGFEKAFF	TRBJ1-1	TRBV10-2
CASRFGTAQETQYF	TRBJ2-5	TRBV28
CASSSYRAGDSPLHF	TRBJ1-6	TRBV6-5
CASGRGGPQETQYF	TRBJ2-5	TRBV6-1
CSLTGQDTDTQYF	TRBJ2-3	TRBV29-1
CASSKAYRDRGLFTDTQYF	TRBJ2-3	TRBV7-9
CASSYPGTNYGYTF	TRBJ1-2	TRBV13
CASSLFLRDEQYF	TRBJ2-7	TRBV5-6
CASSLRLAGGSTDTQYF	TRBJ2-3	TRBV19
CASSLAGQGVETQYF	TRBJ2-5	TRBV5-1
CASSHNSGGIIRETQYF	TRBJ2-5	TRBV5-1
CASSQGEGSSKNIQYF	TRBJ2-4	TRBV4-1
CASSLGGGGNQPQHF	TRBJ1-5	TRBV11-2
CASSFLPAGGETQYF	TRBJ2-5	TRBV5-6
CASLRTGYTEAFF	TRBJ1-1	TRBV19
CASSKETGGAVETQYF	TRBJ2-5	TRBV19
CASSPPGLVNEQFF	TRBJ2-1	TRBV5-1
CSAEGTEDTIYF	TRBJ1-3	TRBV29-1
CASSDQGNSPLHF	TRBJ1-6	TRBV10-1
CASSPPGLAGEQYF	TRBJ2-7	TRBV18
CAISEGGTISYNEQFF	TRBJ2-1	TRBV10-3
CASSATPFYEQYF	TRBJ2-7	TRBV4-1
CASSRDRGTEAFF	TRBJ1-1	TRBV28
CASNGTQENSPLHF	TRBJ1-6	TRBV6-9
CSAVNEDYGYTF	TRBJ1-2	TRBV29-1
CATSRDISTGRLNTEAFF	TRBJ1-1	TRBV15
CASSLDQGPKTEAFF	TRBJ1-1	TRBV11-2
CASSVTGRGASTDTQYF	TRBJ2-3	TRBV5-1
CASSYPPGREDEKLFF	TRBJ1-4	TRBV5-6
CSVVVASGVNEQFF	TRBJ2-1	TRBV29-1
CASSYDGDYSPLHF	TRBJ1-6	TRBV7-3
CASSTGGDRTSGNTIYF	TRBJ1-3	TRBV5-4
CATAGGPYEQYF	TRBJ2-7	TRBV28
CASSGTGRFEAFF	TRBJ1-1	TRBV25-1
CASSPGQGAIGGYTF	TRBJ1-2	TRBV28
CASMRSGGRKVTLNEQFF	TRBJ2-1	TRBV19
CASSHTDSYEQYF	TRBJ2-7	TRBV7-9
CASRDQGENTEAFF	TRBJ1-1	TRBV7-9
CASSSSGQRSEQYF	TRBJ2-7	TRBV6-5
CASSQGTPIYGYTF	TRBJ1-2	TRBV4-1
CASSQFNAGREAFF	TRBJ1-1	TRBV18
CASSDWQGNTDTQYF	TRBJ2-3	TRBV25-1